The 26 T cell receptor beta chains below all came from one sample that was sequenced in a study of blood T cell repertoires in COVID-19. Clones were read by immunoSEQ multiplex PCR, and TCRdb kept only the in-frame ones, dropping some. The sample has 200,000 to 250,000 clones; 85% to 95% are singletons. The sequencing sample was made of PBMCs or T cells enriched from blood (not recorded which). These receptors were obtained from a woman aged 18-29 years who had recovered from COVID-19.

The chain is built from TRBV4-1 and TRBJ1-1; TRBD1 aligns across 11 bases. CDR1 is MGHRA and CDR2 is YSYEKL in the germline V gene. The CDR3 covers 18 residues. V trimming: 1 base; J trimming: 4 bases; junction bases outside the gene matches: 11. DNA for the CDR3: TGCGCCAGCAGCCAAGCTCCCCCGGACAGGGGGCCGAGCACTGAAGCTTTCTTT. Protein product: CASSQAPPDRGPSTEAFF.

V gene TRBV5-1 combines with J gene TRBJ2-3, with 15 bases matching TRBD2. J gave up 5 bases and V 0 bases, and 7 bases lay outside the gene matches. The germline V gene encodes CDR1 SGHRS and CDR2 YFSETQ. This CDR3 is built from 18 residues. The CDR3 sequence is CASSLARTSGRAVDTQYF. CDR3 nucleotide sequence: TGCGCCAGCAGCTTGGCCCGGACTAGCGGGAGGGCTGTAGATACGCAGTATTTT.

The rearrangement links TRBV24-1 to TRBJ2-1; 7 bases line up with TRBD2. The length of the CDR3 is 13 residues. V shed 4 bases and J 10 bases; nucleotides not matched to a gene: 6. The germline V gene encodes CDR1 KGHDR and CDR2 SFDVKD. CDR3 DNA sequence: TGTGCCACCAGTGAAGCCGGGACTAACGAGCAGTTCTTC. Its protein is CATSEAGTNEQFF.

The chain is built from TRBV7-2 and TRBJ2-7, with 13 bases aligning to TRBD2. Per the germline V gene, CDR1 is SGHTA and CDR2 is FQGNSA. J lost 7 bases, V lost 8 bases, and 17 bases had no gene match. The CDR3 runs to 17 residues. The CDR3 DNA reads TGTGCCAGCGGATCCGGGACTAGCGGGACCAAAGGAGGGGAGCAGTACTTC. It encodes CASGSGTSGTKGGEQYF.

This clone was seen a single time. The chain joins TRBV7-2 to TRBJ1-2, with a tentative D call TRBD1 (5 bases). The CDR3 runs 15 residues. Trimming pared 1 base from V and 5 bases from J, leaving 14 bases between. In germline, CDR1 is SGHTA, CDR2 FQGNSA. CDR3 protein: CASSLGAGPGYGYTF. The CDR3 DNA reads as TGTGCCAGCAGCTTAGGGGCAGGGCCAGGGTATGGCTACACCTTC.

The DNA for the CDR3 is TGCGCCAGCAGCTACAGACAGGGGAACTATGGCTACACCTTC. This translates into CASSYRQGNYGYTF. The chain has TRBV5-1 and TRBJ1-2; 8 bases map to TRBD1. From germline, CDR1 is SGHRS and CDR2 YFSETQ. Losses at the gene ends were 3 bases for V and 2 bases for J; bases not matched to a gene: 3. This CDR3 has 14 amino acids.

The J gene is TRBJ1-6, the V gene TRBV5-1; D might be TRBD1 (5 bases). V was shortened by 4 bases and J by 8 bases, with 13 bases between the two germline ends. Looked up from germline, CDR1 is SGHRS and CDR2 is YFSETQ. The CDR3 loop spans 14 amino acids. CDR3 coding DNA: TGCGCCAGCAGCCGACTCCAGGGTGATTCACCCCTCCACTTT. As protein: CASSRLQGDSPLHF. The full variable domain, completed using reference TRBV5-1 and TRBJ1-6, is KAGVTQTPRYLIKTRGQQVTLSCSPISGHRSVSWYQQTPGQGLQFLFEYFSETQRNKGNFPGRFSGRQFSNSRSEMNVSTLELGDSALYLCASSRLQGDSPLHFGNGTRLTVT.

The genes are TRBV10-3 and TRBJ1-2; no clear D gene. V dropped 5 bases and J dropped 1 base, with 5 bases sitting between them. Germline CDR1 ENHRY, CDR2 SYGVKD. The CDR3 length is 12 residues. The CDR3: CAISRDNYGYTF. The CDR3 nucleotides read TGTGCCATCAGTAGAGATAACTATGGCTACACCTTC.

The chain has TRBV9 and TRBJ2-1, with TRBD2 matching over 7 bases. Trimming removed 4 bases from V and 0 bases from J; junction bases left unmatched: 1. The CDR3 spans 14 residues. The V gene's germline CDR1 is SGDLS and CDR2 YYNGEE. For the CDR3, the DNA is TGTGCCAGCAGCTCGGGGGGCTCCTACAATGAGCAGTTCTTC. Protein product: CASSSGGSYNEQFF.

J is TRBJ1-3 and V is TRBV19, with a tentative D call TRBD1 (6 bases). CDR1 is LNHDA and CDR2 is SQIVND in the germline V gene (reference sequence). The CDR3 has 15 amino acids. V was pared by 5 bases and J by 0 bases, with 11 bases between. The CDR3 region has the DNA TGTGCCAGTAGTGTAAACAGGGCCTCTGGAAACACCATATATTTT. As protein: CASSVNRASGNTIYF.

The chain links TRBV2 to TRBJ1-1; TRBD1 might be the D (6 bases). The CDR3 is made up of 15 amino acids. V gave up 6 bases and J gave up 5 bases, with 19 bases separating them. CDR1 SNHLY and CDR2 FYNNEI come from the germline V gene. This CDR3 is CASRRADRTWTEAFF. The CDR3 bases are TGTGCCAGCAGACGGGCTGACAGGACGTGGACTGAAGCTTTCTTT. The full variable domain, completed using reference TRBV2 and TRBJ1-1, is EPEVTQTPSHQVTQMGQEVILRCVPISNHLYFYWYRQILGQKVEFLVSFYNNEISEKSEIFDDQFSVERPDGSNFTLKIRSTKLEDSAMYFCASRRADRTWTEAFFGQGTRLTVV.

The chain carries TRBV29-1 and TRBJ2-3; maybe TRBD2 (6 bases). The CDR3 is made up of 14 amino acids. CDR1 is SQVTM and CDR2 is ANQGSEA in the germline V gene. Trimming shortened V by 8 bases and J by 1 base, and 16 bases separated the two germline ends. This CDR3 reads CSLRRVGGTDTQYF. CDR3 in DNA: TGCAGCCTCCGGAGGGTAGGGGGCACAGATACGCAGTATTTT.

The chain couples TRBV28 to TRBJ1-5; TRBD1 is a possible D gene (6 bases). Per the germline V gene, CDR1 is MDHEN and CDR2 is SYDVKM. Trimming removed 3 bases at V and 2 bases at J, with 14 bases between. The length of the CDR3 is 16 residues. The CDR3 coding sequence is TGTGCCAGCAGTTTTCGGGGTAGGACAGGCAATCAGCCCCAGCATTTT. Encoded protein: CASSFRGRTGNQPQHF. The full variable domain, rest sourced from reference TRBV28 and TRBJ1-5, is DVKVTQSSRYLVKRTGEKVFLECVQDMDHENMFWYRQDPGLGLRLIYFSYDVKMKEKGDIPEGYSVSREKKERFSLILESASTNQTSMYLCASSFRGRTGNQPQHFGDGTRLSIL.

This rearrangement joins TRBV4-3 to TRBJ1-1, with 7 nucleotides matching TRBD1. The CDR3 loop spans 16 amino acids. The V gene's germline CDR1 is LGHNA and CDR2 YSLEER. With V trimmed by 4 bases and J by 0 bases, 8 bases remained unmatched. The CDR3 region has the DNA TGCGCCAGCAGCCGGGACAGAAACTTCATGAACACTGAAGCTTTCTTT. This gives the protein CASSRDRNFMNTEAFF.

The chain uses TRBV7-2 and TRBJ2-3; TRBD2 matches 11 bases. The ends lost 4 bases at V and 2 bases at J; junction bases unmatched: 5. Germline V gene lookup returns CDR1 SGHTA and CDR2 FQGNSA. CDR3 length: 16 residues. CDR3 nucleotides: TGTGCCAGCAGCTCCCTGACTAGCGGGGCCACAGATACGCAGTATTTT. Amino acid sequence: CASSSLTSGATDTQYF. The complete variable domain, with remaining parts taken from reference TRBV7-2 and TRBJ2-3, reads GAGVSQSPSNKVTEKGKDVELRCDPISGHTALYWYRQSLGQGLEFLIYFQGNSAPDKSGLPSDRFSAERTGGSVSTLTIQRTQQEDSAVYLCASSSLTSGATDTQYFGPGTRLTVL.

This clone was seen only a few times. This chain uses TRBV19 with TRBJ1-2, with a possible D match to TRBD1 (5 bases). The CDR3 is 14 amino acids. Germline V lookup: CDR1 LNHDA, CDR2 SQIVND (reference sequence). Between the trimmed V and J ends, which lost 5 bases and 5 bases, there was a span of 15 bases. This chain's CDR3 is CASSSHGGPYGYTF. The CDR3 region has the DNA TGTGCCAGTAGTTCCCACGGGGGTCCGTATGGCTACACCTTC. Supplemented by reference TRBV19 and TRBJ1-2, the full variable domain reads DGGITQSPKYLFRKEGQNVTLSCEQNLNHDAMYWYRQDPGQGLRLIYYSQIVNDFQKGDIAEGYSVSREKKESFPLTVTSAQKNPTAFYLCASSSHGGPYGYTFGSGTRLTVV.

This clone occurred once. The chain recombines TRBV2 with TRBJ1-2; 7 bases map to TRBD1. Germline CDR1 SNHLY, CDR2 FYNNEI. This CDR3 region has 14 residues. J was trimmed by 5 bases and V by 1 base; bases with no gene match: 4. CDR3 region: CASSEGFRGYGYTF. CDR3 in DNA: TGTGCCAGCAGTGAAGGGTTCAGGGGGTATGGCTACACCTTC.

In this sample, this clone turned up many times. The chain employs TRBV6-5 and TRBJ1-1, with a tentative D call TRBD1 (5 bases). Germline CDR1 MNHEY, CDR2 SVGAGI. V gave up 0 bases and J gave up 7 bases, with 15 bases separating them. The CDR3 runs 15 residues. The CDR3, as DNA: TGTGCCAGCAGTTACTCACTCGTAGACAGCGATGAAGCTTTCTTT. Amino acid sequence: CASSYSLVDSDEAFF.

This CDR3 is CASSVDRGFNGYTF. The CDR3 nucleotides are TGTGCCAGCAGCGTAGATCGGGGGTTTAATGGCTACACCTTC. This chain joins TRBV9 and TRBJ1-2; a weak D match, TRBD1 (5 bases). From germline, CDR1 is SGDLS and CDR2 YYNGEE. The CDR3 length is 14 residues. V shed 0 bases and J shed 6 bases, with 12 bases lying between them.

With respect to this clone: Additional DNA sequences in this sample encode the identical CDR3. The rearrangement uses TRBV12-3 or TRBV12-4 and TRBJ2-5; D is possibly TRBD1 (6 bases). V was clipped by 3 bases and J by 5 bases, with 10 bases between them. The CDR3 consists of 13 residues. CDR3 DNA sequence: TGTGCCAGCAGTTTGGGGGCGGGTGAGACCCAGTACTTC. Translation gives CASSLGAGETQYF.

This chain joins TRBV28 and TRBJ1-6; 7 bases are shared with TRBD1. The length of the CDR3 is 17 residues. V lost 3 bases to trimming and J lost 2 bases; unmatched junction nucleotides: 7. Germline lookup yields CDR1 MDHEN and CDR2 SYDVKM. The CDR3, as DNA: TGTGCCAGCAGTTTCCGACAGGGAAGGACCTATAATTCACCCCTCCACTTT. Protein sequence: CASSFRQGRTYNSPLHF. Looking up the rest from reference TRBV28 and TRBJ1-6 gives the full variable domain: DVKVTQSSRYLVKRTGEKVFLECVQDMDHENMFWYRQDPGLGLRLIYFSYDVKMKEKGDIPEGYSVSREKKERFSLILESASTNQTSMYLCASSFRQGRTYNSPLHFGNGTRLTVT.

The rearrangement links TRBV15 to TRBJ1-6; TRBD1 aligns across 8 bases. Unmatched junction bases numbered 7, after V lost 3 bases and J lost 9 bases. The germline V gene encodes CDR1 LNHNV and CDR2 YYDKDF (reference sequence). This CDR3 is built from 15 residues. The CDR3 DNA reads as TGTGCCACCAGCAGCAGGGGGCAAGAGGGTTCACCCCTCCACTTT. It specifies CATSSRGQEGSPLHF.

The rearrangement joins TRBV6-5 to TRBJ1-1; D not resolved. CDR1 and CDR2 from the germline V gene are MNHEY and SVGAGI. The CDR3 loop spans 13 amino acids. Trimming shortened V by 6 bases and J by 1 base, and 9 bases separated the two germline ends. CDR3 sequence: CASRGTRNTEAFF. CDR3 nucleotide sequence: TGTGCCAGCAGGGGCACACGGAACACTGAAGCTTTCTTT.

The CDR3 here is CASSAGLGRPQSGELFF. The CDR3 DNA follows: TGTGCCAGCAGCGCCGGCCTCGGGAGGCCTCAATCGGGGGAGCTGTTTTTT. The rearrangement uses TRBV11-3 and TRBJ2-2, with 7 positions matching TRBD2. J was trimmed by 8 bases and V by 5 bases; bases with no gene match: 17. The CDR3 is made up of 17 amino acids. Per the germline V gene, CDR1 is SGHNT and CDR2 is YENEEA.

This sequence joins TRBV7-8 and TRBJ2-2; 8 bases are a match to TRBD2. Germline V lookup: CDR1 SGHVS, CDR2 FQNEAQ. V was clipped by 0 bases and J by 3 bases; unmatched bases: 0. CDR3 length: 15 residues. The CDR3 loop is CASSLALADTGELFF. Written as DNA, the CDR3 is TGTGCCAGCAGCTTAGCACTAGCGGACACCGGGGAGCTGTTTTTT.

The chain links TRBV12-5 to TRBJ1-1, with D unresolved. Germline CDR1 is LGHNT and CDR2 is FRNRAP. V gave up 0 bases and J gave up 8 bases, with 19 bases separating them. This CDR3 comprises 16 residues. The CDR3 region is CASGLVLARGGGEAFF. DNA of the CDR3: TGTGCTAGTGGTTTGGTACTAGCCCGAGGAGGAGGAGAAGCTTTCTTT.